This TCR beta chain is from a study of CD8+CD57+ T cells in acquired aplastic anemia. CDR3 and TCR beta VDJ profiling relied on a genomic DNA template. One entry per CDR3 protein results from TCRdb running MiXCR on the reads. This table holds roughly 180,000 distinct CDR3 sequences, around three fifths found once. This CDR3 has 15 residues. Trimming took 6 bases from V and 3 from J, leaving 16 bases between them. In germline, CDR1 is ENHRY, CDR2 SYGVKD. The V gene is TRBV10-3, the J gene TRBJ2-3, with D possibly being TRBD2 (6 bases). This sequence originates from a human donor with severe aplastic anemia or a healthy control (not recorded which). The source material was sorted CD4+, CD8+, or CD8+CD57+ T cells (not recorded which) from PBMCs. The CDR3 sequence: CAIRTGTAGTDTQYF. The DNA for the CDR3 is TGTGCCATCAGGACGGGGACCGCGGGGACAGATACGCAGTATTTT.